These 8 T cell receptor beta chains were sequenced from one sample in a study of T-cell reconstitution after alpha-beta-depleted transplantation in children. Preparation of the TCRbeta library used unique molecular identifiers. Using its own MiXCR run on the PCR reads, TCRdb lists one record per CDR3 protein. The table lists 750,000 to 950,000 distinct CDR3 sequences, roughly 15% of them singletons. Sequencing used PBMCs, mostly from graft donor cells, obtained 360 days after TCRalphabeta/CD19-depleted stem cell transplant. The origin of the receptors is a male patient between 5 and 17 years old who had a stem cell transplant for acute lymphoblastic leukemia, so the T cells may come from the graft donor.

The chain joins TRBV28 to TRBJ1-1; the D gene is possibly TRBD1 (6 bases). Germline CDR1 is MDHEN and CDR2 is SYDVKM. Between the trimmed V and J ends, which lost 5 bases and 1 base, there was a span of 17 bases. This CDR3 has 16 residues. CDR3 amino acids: CASSPLNRAWNTEAFF. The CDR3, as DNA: TGTGCCAGCAGTCCCCTCAACAGGGCCTGGAACACTGAAGCTTTCTTT. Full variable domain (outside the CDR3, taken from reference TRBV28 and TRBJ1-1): DVKVTQSSRYLVKRTGEKVFLECVQDMDHENMFWYRQDPGLGLRLIYFSYDVKMKEKGDIPEGYSVSREKKERFSLILESASTNQTSMYLCASSPLNRAWNTEAFFGQGTRLTVV.

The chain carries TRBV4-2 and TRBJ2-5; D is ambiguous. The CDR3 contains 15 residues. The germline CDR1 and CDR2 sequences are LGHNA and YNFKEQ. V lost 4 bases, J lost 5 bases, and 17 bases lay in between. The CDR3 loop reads CASSLETGLRETQYF. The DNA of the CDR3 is TGTGCCAGCAGCCTCGAGACGGGCTTGCGGGAGACCCAGTACTTC.

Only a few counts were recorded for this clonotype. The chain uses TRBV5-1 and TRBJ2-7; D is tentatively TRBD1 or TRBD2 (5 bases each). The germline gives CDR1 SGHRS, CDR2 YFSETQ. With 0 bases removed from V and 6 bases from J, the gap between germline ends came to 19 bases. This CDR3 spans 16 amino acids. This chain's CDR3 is CASSLVHRGPGVEQYF. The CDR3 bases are TGCGCCAGCAGCTTGGTCCACCGGGGCCCGGGTGTCGAGCAGTACTTC.

This CDR3 is CASKTSGVTDTQYF. CDR3 sequence (DNA): TGTGCCAGCAAGACTAGCGGGGTCACAGATACGCAGTATTTT. The gene calls are TRBV27 and TRBJ2-3; 11 bases match TRBD2. The CDR3 totals 14 residues. Germline trimming cut 7 bases from V and 2 bases from J; bases unmatched to any gene: 2. CDR1 MNHEY and CDR2 SMNVEV come from the germline V gene (reference sequence).

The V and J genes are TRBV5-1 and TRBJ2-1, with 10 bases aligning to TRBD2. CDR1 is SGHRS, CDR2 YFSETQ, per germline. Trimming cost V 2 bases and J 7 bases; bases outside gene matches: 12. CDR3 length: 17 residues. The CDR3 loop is CASSFWGLAGVVNEQFF. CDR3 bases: TGCGCCAGCAGCTTTTGGGGGCTAGCGGGAGTAGTGAATGAGCAGTTCTTC.

The CDR3: CATSRELRTEAFF. Written as DNA, the CDR3 is TGTGCCACCAGCAGAGAGCTCAGGACAGAAGCTTTCTTT. The chain employs TRBV15 and TRBJ1-1, with a tentative D call TRBD1 (5 bases). The CDR3 runs to 13 residues. The V gene lost 0 bases and the J gene lost 8 bases, with 10 bases spanning the gap. CDR1 is LNHNV, CDR2 YYDKDF, per germline (reference sequence).

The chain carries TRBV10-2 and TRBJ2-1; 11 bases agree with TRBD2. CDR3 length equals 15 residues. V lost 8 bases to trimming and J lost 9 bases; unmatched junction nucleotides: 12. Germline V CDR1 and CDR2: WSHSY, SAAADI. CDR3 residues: CASDGTSGSGSEQFF. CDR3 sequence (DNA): TGCGCCAGCGACGGGACTAGCGGCTCCGGCAGTGAGCAGTTCTTC.

CDR3 region: CASTHEGLSYNEQFF. DNA for the CDR3: TGTGCCAGTACTCACGAGGGGCTCTCCTACAATGAGCAGTTCTTC. The chain has TRBV19 and TRBJ2-1, with D perhaps TRBD1 or TRBD2 (5 bases each). Germline loops: CDR1 LNHDA, CDR2 SQIVND (reference sequence). The CDR3 spans 15 residues. Trimming took off 7 bases at V and 0 bases at J, with 13 bases between the two ends.